This T cell receptor (beta chain) appears in the sequencing data of a study of blood T cell repertoires in COVID-19 (dated by TCRdb to the early 2020s). Looking at the study overall: The collaborator samples originated in the United States, Italy and Spain and spanned the acute and convalescent phases of COVID-19. Deeply sampled blood TCRbeta repertoires from subjects exposed to, actively infected with, or recovered from COVID-19 were included in the dataset. Where available, HLA class I and class II types were taken from metadata supplied by the sample provider and were not determined by assay-based typing. Samples came from the ongoing ImmuneRACE study (first 160 participants) plus 1,254 subjects from 6 global collaborators. The sample metadata nearly always contained a de-identified subject ID, COVID-19 status, age in years and sex. A freely available public database, intended as a resource for researchers studying the immune response to SARS-CoV-2, is where the repertoires were released. The prospective study material was composed of cDNA or gDNA derived from T cells, B-cell-depleted T cells, or PBMCs.

The germline V gene encodes CDR1 SEHNR and CDR2 FQNEAQ (reference sequence). V and J are truncated by 4 bases and 3 bases respectively, leaving an intervening sequence of 16 bases. Inclusive of the bounding cysteine and phenylalanine, the CDR3 is 15 residues long. The read is trimmed to its CDR3 DNA, 45 bases read in frame from base 1. Results the study describes overall, beyond this receptor: The quantity of clinical and demographic metadata differed by source and by participant and was supplied without curation.

In the prospective study, participants were 18 to 89 years old, resided in about two dozen geographic areas of the United States, and were enrolled through a virtual design. In the prospective study, participants were assigned to cohorts based on the clinical history participants reported in a screening survey and a study questionnaire. Recovered participants in ImmuneRACE Cohort 3 were defined by two consecutive negative NP/OP PCR tests, clearance by a healthcare professional, or resolution of symptoms. Each participant in the prospective study had whole blood, serum and a nasopharyngeal or oropharyngeal swab collected by mobile phlebotomists. Over a roughly 2-month period, participants in the prospective study had the option of providing additional blood draws and questionnaires. Before DNA extraction, prospective study blood samples were shipped either frozen or at room temperature. TCRbeta CDR3 regions were amplified from genomic DNA by means of the immunoSEQ Assay, a bias-controlled multiplex PCR. The original methods were these. The number of nucleated cells in each sample was estimated by amplification of reference gene primers within the assay. To quantify the absolute abundance of each unique TCRbeta CDR3 rearrangement, sequence reads were collapsed and filtered. For each sample, productive Simpson clonality was calculated by taking the square root of Simpson's diversity index across productive rearrangements. Sourced from immuneACCESS, this table was stored by TCRdb with only in-frame sequences that have V and J called. A share of the clones is absent; for the studies checked, an unresolved V gene accounts for under half, and the remainder has no known explanation. V and J calls and clone size are given by that table; D and trimming were obtained from the DNA. The sample includes 240,000 or so clones, with around 89% observed a single time. The ten largest clonotypes hold 8.8% of the sample.

About this clone: The antigen this receptor binds is unknown. The sample holds no much larger clone one base away, and base qualities are not on file.

The TCR was taken from a man between 35 and 55 years old who had recovered from COVID-19. Recombination linked TRBV7-9 to TRBJ2-7; TRBD1 is a weak D gene call, 5 bases matching. Sequencing was performed on PBMCs or T cells enriched from blood (not recorded which). The CDR3 protein sequence reads: CASSWAPHRNYEQYF. The bases are TGTGCCAGCAGCTGGGCCCCCCACAGGAACTACGAGCAGTACTTC.